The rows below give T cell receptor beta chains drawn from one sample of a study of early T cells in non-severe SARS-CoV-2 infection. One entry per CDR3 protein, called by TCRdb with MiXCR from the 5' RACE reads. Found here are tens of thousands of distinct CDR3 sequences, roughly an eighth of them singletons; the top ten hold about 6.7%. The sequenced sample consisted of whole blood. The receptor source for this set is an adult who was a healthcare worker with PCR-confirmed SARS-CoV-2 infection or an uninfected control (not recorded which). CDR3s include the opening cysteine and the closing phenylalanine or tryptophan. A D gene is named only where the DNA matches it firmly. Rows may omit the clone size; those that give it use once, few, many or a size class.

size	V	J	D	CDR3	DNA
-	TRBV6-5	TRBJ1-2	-	CASSQQGDYGHTF	TGTGCCAGCAGCCAACAGGGAGACTATGGCCACACCTTC
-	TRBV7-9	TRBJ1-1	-	CASRGGGITEAFF	TGTGCCTCGAGGGGGGGAGGAATCACTGAAGCTTTCTTT
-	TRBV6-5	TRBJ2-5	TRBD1	CASSIRDRGPIETQYF	TGTGCCAGCAGTATCCGGGACAGGGGTCCCATAGAGACCCAGTACTTC
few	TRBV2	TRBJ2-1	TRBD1	CASKGRGWESPRHEQFF	TGTGCCAGCAAGGGCAGGGGGTGGGAGTCCCCCCGTCATGAGCAGTTCTTC
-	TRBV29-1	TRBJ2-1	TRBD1	CSVLTGGKNNEQFF	TGCAGCGTTTTGACAGGGGGCAAGAACAATGAGCAGTTCTTC
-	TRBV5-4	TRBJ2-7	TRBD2	CASSSLSGLAGDEQYF	TGTGCCAGCAGCTCATTATCCGGACTAGCGGGAGACGAGCAGTACTTC
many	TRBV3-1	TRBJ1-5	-	CASSQEVGGGVGQPQHF	TGTGCCAGCAGCCAAGAGGTTGGGGGAGGAGTGGGTCAGCCCCAGCATTTT
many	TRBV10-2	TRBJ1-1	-	CASGGVGMIGTEAFF	TGCGCCAGCGGTGGGGTGGGAATGATCGGCACTGAAGCTTTCTTT
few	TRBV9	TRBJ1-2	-	CASSINPAGGLAYGYTF	TGTGCCAGCAGCATAAACCCCGCCGGCGGGCTCGCCTATGGCTACACCTTC
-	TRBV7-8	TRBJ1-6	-	CASSSYRDLRSPLHF	TGTGCCAGCAGCTCGTACAGGGACCTGCGCTCACCCCTCCACTTT
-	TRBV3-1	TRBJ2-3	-	CASSQIFLDTQYF	TGTGCCAGCAGCCAAATTTTTCTAGATACGCAGTATTTT
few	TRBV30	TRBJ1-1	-	CAWSPGMNTEAFF	TGTGCCTGGAGTCCGGGAATGAACACTGAAGCTTTCTTT
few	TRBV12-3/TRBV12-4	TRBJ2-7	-	CASRRSGLIYEQYF	TGTGCCAGCAGACGTTCAGGACTGATCTACGAGCAGTACTTC
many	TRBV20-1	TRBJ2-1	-	CSASGTSYNEQFF	TGCAGTGCTAGCGGGACCTCCTACAATGAGCAGTTCTTC
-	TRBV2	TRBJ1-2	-	CASSERTYGYTF	TGTGCCAGCAGTGAAAGGACTTATGGCTACACCTTC
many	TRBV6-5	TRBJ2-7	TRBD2	CASSSGGTRSYEQYF	TGTGCCAGCAGCTCCGGGGGGACTAGATCCTACGAGCAGTACTTC
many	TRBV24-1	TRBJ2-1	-	CATSSPNNEQFF	TGTGCCACCAGTTCCCCCAACAATGAGCAGTTCTTC
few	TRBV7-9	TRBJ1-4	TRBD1	CASSRSQTGGEKLFF	TGTGCCAGCAGCAGGAGTCAGACAGGGGGCGAAAAACTGTTTTTT
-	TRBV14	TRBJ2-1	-	CASSQDFQRPYNEQFF	TGTGCCAGCAGCCAAGATTTCCAGCGGCCCTACAATGAGCAGTTCTTC
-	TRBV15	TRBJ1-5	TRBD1	CVTTQYRGSNQPQHF	TGTGTCACCACCCAGTACAGGGGGTCCAATCAGCCCCAGCATTTT
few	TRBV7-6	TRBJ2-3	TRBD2	CASSLASGGLAGLTQYF	TGTGCCAGCAGCTTAGCCTCTGGGGGACTAGCGGGACTGACGCAGTATTTT
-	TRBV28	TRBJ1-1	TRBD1	CASNRRGTGATEAFF	TGTGCCAGCAATCGGCGCGGGACAGGGGCCACTGAAGCTTTCTTT
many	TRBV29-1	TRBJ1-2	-	CSVDSGPANYGYTF	TGCAGCGTTGACAGCGGACCGGCTAACTATGGCTACACCTTC
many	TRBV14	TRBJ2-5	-	CASSFQFGWETQYF	TGTGCCAGCAGCTTTCAGTTTGGTTGGGAGACCCAGTACTTC
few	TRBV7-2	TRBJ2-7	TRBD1	CASSLKQGTAYEQYF	TGTGCCAGCAGCTTAAAACAGGGGACGGCATACGAGCAGTACTTC
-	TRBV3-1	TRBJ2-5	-	CASSRLGLETQYF	TGTGCCAGCAGCCGCCTGGGGCTAGAGACCCAGTACTTC
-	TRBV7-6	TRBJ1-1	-	CASSGGVENTEAFF	TGTGCCAGCAGCGGAGGGGTCGAGAACACTGAAGCTTTCTTT
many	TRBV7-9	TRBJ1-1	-	CASRSPMGGGTEAFF	TGTGCCAGCAGGTCGCCTATGGGGGGTGGCACTGAAGCTTTCTTT
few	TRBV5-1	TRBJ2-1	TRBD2	CASSLFSGAGVYNEQFF	TGCGCCAGCAGCTTGTTTTCGGGCGCGGGGGTATACAATGAGCAGTTCTTC
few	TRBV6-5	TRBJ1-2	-	CASSYIMGGYGYTF	TGTGCCAGCAGTTACATTATGGGAGGCTATGGCTACACCTTC
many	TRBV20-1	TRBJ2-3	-	CSAAGEIIRDTQYF	TGCAGTGCTGCAGGGGAAATAATCAGAGATACGCAGTATTTT
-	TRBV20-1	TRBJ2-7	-	CSASRHSYEQYF	TGCAGTGCTAGCAGACACTCCTACGAGCAGTACTTC
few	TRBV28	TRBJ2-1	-	CASSLPRRNEQFF	TGTGCCAGCAGTCTCCCCCGAAGGAATGAGCAGTTCTTC
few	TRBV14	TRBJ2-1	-	CASSQLLATGSQFF	TGTGCCAGCAGCCAGCTGCTGGCGACAGGTTCGCAGTTCTTC